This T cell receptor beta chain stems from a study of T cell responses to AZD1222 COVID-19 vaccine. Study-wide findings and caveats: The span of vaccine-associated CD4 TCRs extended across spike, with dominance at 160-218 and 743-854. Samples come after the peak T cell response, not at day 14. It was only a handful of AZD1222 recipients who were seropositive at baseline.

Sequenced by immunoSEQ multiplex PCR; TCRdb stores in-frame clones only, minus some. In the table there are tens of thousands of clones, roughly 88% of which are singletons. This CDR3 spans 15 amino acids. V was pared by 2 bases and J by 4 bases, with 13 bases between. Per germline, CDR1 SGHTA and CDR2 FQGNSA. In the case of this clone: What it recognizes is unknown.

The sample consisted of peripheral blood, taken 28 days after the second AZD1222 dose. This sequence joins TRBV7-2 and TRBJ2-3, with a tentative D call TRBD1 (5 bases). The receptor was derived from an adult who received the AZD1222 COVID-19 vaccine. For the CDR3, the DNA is TGTGCCAGCAGCTTAACCGGGCAGGGTGCAGATACGCAGTATTTT. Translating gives CASSLTGQGADTQYF.